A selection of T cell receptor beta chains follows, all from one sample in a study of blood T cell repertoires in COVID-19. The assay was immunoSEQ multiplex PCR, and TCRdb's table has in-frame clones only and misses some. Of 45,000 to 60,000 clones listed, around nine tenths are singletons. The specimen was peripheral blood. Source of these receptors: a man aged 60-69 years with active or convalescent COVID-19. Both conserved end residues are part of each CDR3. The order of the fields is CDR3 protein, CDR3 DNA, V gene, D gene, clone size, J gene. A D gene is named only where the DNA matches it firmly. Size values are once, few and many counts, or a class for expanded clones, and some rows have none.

CDR3 protein: CASSQERTGSGANVLTF
CDR3 DNA: TGCGCCAGCAGCCAAGAACGGACAGGGTCCGGGGCCAACGTCCTGACTTTC
V gene: TRBV4-1
D gene: TRBD1
clone size: NA
J gene: TRBJ2-6

CDR3 protein: CASSETRGTEAFF
CDR3 DNA: TGCGCCAGCAGTGAAACCCGGGGCACTGAAGCTTTCTTT
V gene: TRBV10-1
D gene: NA
clone size: NA
J gene: TRBJ1-1

CDR3 protein: CASRGPPNTEAFF
CDR3 DNA: TGTGCCAGCAGGGGCCCTCCGAACACTGAAGCTTTCTTT
V gene: TRBV2
D gene: NA
clone size: NA
J gene: TRBJ1-1

CDR3 protein: CASSLGGGLRSEQYF
CDR3 DNA: TGCGCCAGCAGCTTGGGAGGGGGCCTTAGGTCCGAGCAGTACTTC
V gene: TRBV5-1
D gene: TRBD1
clone size: NA
J gene: TRBJ2-7

CDR3 protein: CASSWALANYGYTF
CDR3 DNA: TGTGCCAGCAGCTGGGCCTTAGCTAACTATGGCTACACCTTC
V gene: TRBV7-9
D gene: NA
clone size: NA
J gene: TRBJ1-2

CDR3 protein: CASRSGYEQYF
CDR3 DNA: TGTGCCAGTAGGTCGGGATACGAGCAGTACTTC
V gene: TRBV19
D gene: NA
clone size: NA
J gene: TRBJ2-7

CDR3 protein: CASSRTGTDLNQYF
CDR3 DNA: TGTGCCAGCAGCCGCACCGGGACAGACCTTAATCAGTACTTC
V gene: TRBV11-3
D gene: TRBD1
clone size: NA
J gene: TRBJ2-7

CDR3 protein: CASSLLPDRNEKLFF
CDR3 DNA: TGTGCCAGCAGTCTCCTACCTGACAGAAATGAAAAACTGTTTTTT
V gene: TRBV28
D gene: NA
clone size: NA
J gene: TRBJ1-4

CDR3 protein: CASMVQGARDTEAFF
CDR3 DNA: TGTGCCAGCATGGTACAGGGGGCCCGGGACACTGAAGCTTTCTTT
V gene: TRBV6-5
D gene: TRBD1
clone size: once
J gene: TRBJ1-1

CDR3 protein: CASRGAGHDYGYTF
CDR3 DNA: TGTGCCAGCAGGGGGGCAGGGCATGACTATGGCTACACCTTC
V gene: TRBV6-5
D gene: NA
clone size: NA
J gene: TRBJ1-2

CDR3 protein: CASSTWTSGITDTQYF
CDR3 DNA: TGTGCCAGCAGCACCTGGACTAGCGGGATCACAGATACGCAGTATTTT
V gene: TRBV11-2
D gene: TRBD2
clone size: once
J gene: TRBJ2-3

CDR3 protein: CASSLYRPGNSPLHF
CDR3 DNA: TGTGCCAGCAGCTTGTATAGACCAGGGAATTCACCCCTCCACTTT
V gene: TRBV5-4
D gene: NA
clone size: NA
J gene: TRBJ1-6

CDR3 protein: CASSLTGRNEQFF
CDR3 DNA: TGTGCCAGCAGCTTAACCGGGAGAAATGAGCAGTTCTTC
V gene: TRBV11-2
D gene: NA
clone size: NA
J gene: TRBJ2-1

CDR3 protein: CASSLTEGREKLFF
CDR3 DNA: TGTGCCAGCAGCTTGACCGAAGGGAGGGAAAAACTGTTTTTT
V gene: TRBV5-5
D gene: NA
clone size: NA
J gene: TRBJ1-4

CDR3 protein: CASSSGQIQETQYF
CDR3 DNA: TGTGCCAGCAGTTCGGGACAGATTCAAGAGACCCAGTACTTC
V gene: TRBV6-5
D gene: TRBD1
clone size: few
J gene: TRBJ2-5

CDR3 protein: CASSRKRGGGDTQYF
CDR3 DNA: TGTGCCAGCAGCCGTAAGCGGGGCGGGGGAGATACGCAGTATTTT
V gene: TRBV28
D gene: TRBD2
clone size: NA
J gene: TRBJ2-3